The next 14 T cell receptor beta chains were all read from a single sample in a study of T cells in Graves' hyperthyroidism and ophthalmopathy. Using RNA transcripts as the source, TCR beta CDR3 regions were amplified. HTBI primers were used for first-round RT-PCR of the TCR CDR3. Each CDR3 protein is one row after TCRdb ran MiXCR on the multiplex PCR reads. The sample lists about 710,000 distinct CDR3 sequences, less than 20% occurring once. Sequencing was done on a sample of blood. The receptors here all came from a man aged 18 to 29 with Graves' hyperthyroidism.

This chain links TRBV19 with TRBJ2-4, with 7 bases fitting TRBD2. J gave up 9 bases and V 10 bases, and 24 bases lay outside the gene matches. The CDR3 runs 17 residues. The germline CDR1 and CDR2 sequences are LNHDA and SQIVND (reference sequence). The CDR3 coding sequence is TGTGCCACCTCCGAGGAGATTATCGGGACTAACATAGGCATTCAGTACTTC. Protein sequence: CATSEEIIGTNIGIQYF.

This clonotype was detected many times. V and J are TRBV12-3 or TRBV12-4 and TRBJ1-2; D is unclear. V gave up 1 base and J gave up 4 bases, with 7 bases separating them. The CDR3 has 13 residues. The CDR3 protein is CASSLGDGYGYTF. In DNA form, the CDR3 reads TGTGCCAGCAGTTTAGGGGATGGCTATGGCTACACCTTC.

This clonotype has a count of ten or more. CDR3 residues: CASSLEILASGGLNEQFF. CDR3 coding DNA: TGTGCCAGCAGCTTAGAGATTCTGGCTAGCGGAGGACTCAATGAGCAGTTCTTC. The chain is built from TRBV11-1 and TRBJ2-1; 7 bases line up with TRBD2. There are 18 residues in the CDR3. Per germline, CDR1 SGHAT and CDR2 FQDESV (reference sequence). The V segment lost 1 base and the J segment 6 bases; nucleotides outside the gene matches: 15.

This chain links TRBV4-1 with TRBJ2-2, with D unclear. CDR3 length equals 14 residues. Trimming took 1 base from V and 2 from J, leaving 5 bases between them. Germline CDR1 is MGHRA and CDR2 is YSYEKL. As DNA, the CDR3 is TGCGCCAGCAGCCAAGTCTTCAACACCGGGGAGCTGTTTTTT. Its translation: CASSQVFNTGELFF.

This clonotype was seen repeatedly, ten times or more. The chain recombines TRBV7-2 with TRBJ2-5, with 8 bases identical to TRBD2. Germline-derived CDR1 and CDR2 are SGHTA and FQGNSA. V trimming: 2 bases; J trimming: 3 bases; junction bases outside the gene matches: 20. The CDR3 has 20 residues. CDR3 in DNA: TGTGCCAGCAGCTTACCACTTGATGGGGTGAGCGGGAGAGCCAAAGAGACCCAGTACTTC. It yields the protein CASSLPLDGVSGRAKETQYF.

CDR3 sequence (DNA): TGTGCTGCCAGTGATCCTCTGGGGTACGAGCAGTACTTC. Translated: CAASDPLGYEQYF. The chain joins TRBV24-1 to TRBJ2-7, with D unclear. This CDR3 is built from 13 residues. In germline, CDR1 is KGHDR, CDR2 SFDVKD.

The chain uses TRBV5-1 and TRBJ2-2; 10 bases agree with TRBD2. The CDR3 runs 16 residues. The germline V gene encodes CDR1 SGHRS and CDR2 YFSETQ. Germline trimming cut 3 bases from V and 6 bases from J; bases unmatched to any gene: 8. The chain's CDR3 is CASSSLLAGSSGELFF. As DNA, the CDR3 is TGCGCCAGCAGCTCCCTACTAGCGGGAAGCTCCGGGGAGCTGTTTTTT.

The gene calls are TRBV9 and TRBJ2-3; D is unclear. With 1 base removed from V and 1 base from J, the gap between germline ends came to 7 bases. Germline V CDR1 and CDR2: SGDLS, YYNGEE. This CDR3 contains 14 residues. CDR3 bases: TGTGCCAGCAGCGTATTTTCAGGCACAGATACGCAGTATTTT. Translating it yields CASSVFSGTDTQYF.

This clonotype has ten or more counts. This chain connects TRBV28 to TRBJ2-7; 8 nucleotides line up with TRBD1. Germline trimming cut 6 bases from V and 2 bases from J; bases unmatched to any gene: 12. This CDR3 has 16 residues. Germline V gene lookup returns CDR1 MDHEN and CDR2 SYDVKM. The CDR3 DNA follows: TGTGCCAGCAGACAACGACAGGGGATTGGGACCTACGAGCAGTACTTC. The encoded protein is CASRQRQGIGTYEQYF.

This clonotype was observed a few times. This chain links TRBV2 with TRBJ1-5; D call uncertain. The CDR3 is 15 amino acids. Trimming stripped 8 bases from V and 7 bases from J, with 21 bases between. Looked up from germline, CDR1 is SNHLY and CDR2 is FYNNEI. The chain's CDR3 is CASVMDAPAEQPQHF. The DNA of the CDR3 is TGTGCCAGCGTCATGGACGCCCCGGCGGAACAGCCCCAGCATTTT.

V is TRBV3-1 and J is TRBJ2-6, with TRBD1 matching 9 bases. V lost 0 bases to trimming and J lost 0 bases; unmatched junction nucleotides: 6. This CDR3 region has 19 residues. Germline CDR1 is LGHDT and CDR2 is YNNKEL (reference sequence). The chain's CDR3 is CASSQDRGTGFSGANVLTF. As DNA, the CDR3 is TGTGCCAGCAGCCAAGATCGGGGGACAGGGTTCTCTGGGGCCAACGTCCTGACTTTC. Full variable domain (rest looked up from reference TRBV3-1 and TRBJ2-6): DTAVSQTPKYLVTQMGNDKSIKCEQNLGHDTMYWYKQDSKKFLKIMFSYNNKELIINETVPNRFSPKSPDKAHLNLHINSLELGDSAVYFCASSQDRGTGFSGANVLTFGAGSRLTVL.

This clonotype was observed at least ten times. This sequence joins TRBV6-1 and TRBJ1-1; D is possibly TRBD1 (5 bases). CDR3 length: 16 residues. Per germline, CDR1 MNHNS and CDR2 SASEGT. V was cut by 3 bases and J by 8 bases, with 22 bases left in between. The CDR3 loop is CASSDGDPLGRGEAFF. The CDR3 DNA reads as TGTGCCAGCAGTGACGGGGACCCACTTGGACGGGGGGAAGCTTTCTTT.

The table lists this clonotype with many counts. The chain joins TRBV2 to TRBJ2-1; TRBD2 aligns across 9 bases. The V gene's germline CDR1 is SNHLY and CDR2 FYNNEI. With V trimmed by 6 bases and J by 8 bases, 5 bases remained unmatched. This CDR3 spans 13 amino acids. The CDR3 DNA reads TGTGCCAGCAGCTTAGCGGGAGCGGATGAGCAGTTCTTC. It translates to CASSLAGADEQFF.

This clonotype was counted between two and nine times. The genes are TRBV12-3 or TRBV12-4 and TRBJ2-5; 10 nucleotides align to TRBD2. The J segment lost 3 bases and the V segment lost 7 bases, leaving 5 bases of the junction unmatched. The length of the CDR3 is 14 residues. In DNA form, the CDR3 reads TGTGCCAGCACCTTTGGACTAGCGGAAGAGACCCAGTACTTC. Translated, it gives CASTFGLAEETQYF.